The next 11 T cell receptor beta chains were all read from a single sample in a study of shared clonotypes between healthy human individuals. Sequencing used immunoSEQ multiplex PCR; TCRdb keeps in-frame clones, though not all of them. The table records roughly 2,300,000 clones, roughly 92% of them present only once. Sequencing was carried out using naive CD4+ T cells from PBMCs. Subset indicated: CD45RA+ positively selected. These receptor sequences come from a man aged 18 to 29 in good health. Some clones in this sample may be carry-over from other donors' samples.

This clone showed up just once. Other nucleotide sequences from this sample produce the same CDR3. The rearrangement joins TRBV9 to TRBJ2-2; 7 bases match TRBD2. CDR1 is SGDLS, CDR2 YYNGEE, per germline. This CDR3 comprises 16 residues. Trimming cost V 0 bases and J 2 bases; bases outside gene matches: 4. CDR3 loop: CASSVVPSGNTGELFF. CDR3 nucleotide sequence: TGTGCCAGCAGCGTAGTGCCTAGCGGCAACACCGGGGAGCTGTTTTTT.

CDR3 region: CASSQRTSGTYNEQFF. The CDR3 DNA is TGTGCCAGCAGCCAGCGGACTAGCGGGACCTACAATGAGCAGTTCTTC. The V and J genes are TRBV7-2 and TRBJ2-1; 12 bases align to TRBD2. Germline V lookup: CDR1 SGHTA, CDR2 FQGNSA. This CDR3 spans 16 amino acids. The junction had 4 bases not matched to a gene; V was cut back by 5 bases and J by 2 bases.

The CDR3 region is CASSRGTSDTYNEQFF. The CDR3 nucleotides read TGCGCCAGCAGCCGAGGGACTAGCGATACCTACAATGAGCAGTTCTTC. This rearrangement joins TRBV4-1 to TRBJ2-1; the match to TRBD2 covers 10 bases. The CDR3 extends over 16 amino acids. The ends lost 4 bases at V and 2 bases at J; junction bases unmatched: 5. Germline V gene lookup returns CDR1 MGHRA and CDR2 YSYEKL.

Comments on this clone: The same CDR3 also results from other DNA sequences found in this sample. The rearrangement joins TRBV6-5 to TRBJ1-2, with 10 bases that match TRBD1. Per the germline V gene, CDR1 is MNHEY and CDR2 is SVGAGI. With V trimmed by 2 bases and J by 5 bases, 5 bases remained unmatched. The CDR3 totals 15 residues. CDR3 nucleotides: TGTGCCAGCAGTTACAGGGACAGGGGCTCTTATGGCTACACCTTC. Translated, it gives CASSYRDRGSYGYTF.

The rearrangement uses TRBV29-1 and TRBJ1-2; perhaps TRBD1 as D (5 bases). V lost 4 bases and J lost 1, with 10 bases in between. From germline, CDR1 is SQVTM and CDR2 ANQGSEA. This CDR3 is 13 amino acids long. The CDR3 loop is CSVGEGLNYGYTF. The CDR3, as DNA: TGCAGCGTTGGGGAGGGGCTTAACTATGGCTACACCTTC.

The chain employs TRBV4-3 and TRBJ1-4; D not resolved. CDR3 length equals 16 residues. Germline lookup yields CDR1 LGHNA and CDR2 YSLEER. The V gene lost 4 bases and the J gene lost 4 bases, with 16 bases spanning the gap. As DNA, the CDR3 is TGCGCCAGCAGCCTTGGACGAGGGTCCCTTAATGAAAAACTGTTTTTT. Its protein is CASSLGRGSLNEKLFF.

The gene calls are TRBV2 and TRBJ2-7; D is unresolved. V was pared by 7 bases and J by 6 bases, with 16 bases between. From germline, CDR1 is SNHLY and CDR2 FYNNEI. The CDR3 is 13 amino acids. The CDR3 loop is CASKSSLSAEQYF. The CDR3 nucleotides read TGTGCCAGCAAAAGTTCCCTTTCCGCCGAGCAGTACTTC.

V usage is TRBV4-1 and J usage is TRBJ2-2; D unresolved. Germline V gene lookup returns CDR1 MGHRA and CDR2 YSYEKL. The CDR3 runs 14 residues. Trimming cost V 4 bases and J 3 bases, with 9 bases left between them. The CDR3 bases are TGCGCCAGCAGCCCCCTAAGGGACACCGGGGAGCTGTTTTTT. It yields the protein CASSPLRDTGELFF.

The chain joins TRBV18 to TRBJ2-2; 7 nucleotides align to TRBD2. The germline V gene encodes CDR1 KGHSH and CDR2 LQKENI. V lost 2 bases to trimming and J lost 5 bases; unmatched junction nucleotides: 8. This CDR3 is built from 16 residues. CDR3 DNA sequence: TGTGCCAGCTCACCAACGCTAGCGGCCGTTACCGGGGAGCTGTTTTTT. It specifies CASSPTLAAVTGELFF.

V gene TRBV7-2 combines with J gene TRBJ2-7; D possibly corresponds to TRBD1 (6 bases). Germline CDR1 is SGHTA and CDR2 is FQGNSA. The CDR3 has 14 residues. The V end lost 1 base, the J end lost 3 bases, and 10 bases lay between the germline ends. CDR3 sequence reads: CASSLVVQGYEQYF. The CDR3 bases are TGTGCCAGCAGCTTAGTTGTACAGGGCTACGAGCAGTACTTC.

V is TRBV7-3 and J is TRBJ2-1, with a tentative D call TRBD2 (5 bases). The CDR3 totals 15 residues. Germline-derived CDR1 and CDR2 are SGHTA and FQGTGA. V dropped 0 bases and J dropped 7 bases, with 13 bases sitting between them. This CDR3 is CASSLTRGFLNEQFF. CDR3 nucleotides: TGTGCCAGCAGCTTAACTCGGGGATTCTTAAATGAGCAGTTCTTC.